The 19 T cell receptor beta chains in this list originate from one sample, sequenced in a study of OX40 agonist ivuxolimab in advanced cancers. The table came from immunoSEQ multiplex PCR; TCRdb's copy has only in-frame clones and leaves some out. This sample has some 98,000 clones, with 70% to 85% found just once. The material sequenced was CD4+ or CD8+ T cells sorted from blood, taken in a trial of the OX40 agonist ivuxolimab. These receptors all come from an adult with an advanced solid tumor such as melanoma, head and neck, liver or kidney cancer.

This clone came up a few times. The V gene is TRBV28, the J gene TRBJ2-3; D gene unclear. Trimming cost V 0 bases and J 1 base, with 8 bases left between them. This CDR3 region has 15 residues. CDR1 is MDHEN, CDR2 SYDVKM, per germline. CDR3 sequence (DNA): TGTGCCAGCAGTTTATGGGCGGCGGGCACAGATACGCAGTATTTT. Its protein product is CASSLWAAGTDTQYF.

The genes are TRBV19 and TRBJ2-7, with a tentative D call TRBD1 (6 bases). The CDR3 has 16 residues. V gave up 0 bases and J gave up 2 bases, with 14 bases separating them. Germline V lookup: CDR1 LNHDA, CDR2 SQIVND (reference sequence). DNA for the CDR3: TGTGCCAGTAGTATAGATCACGCCAGGGGAACCTACGAGCAGTACTTC. Translating gives CASSIDHARGTYEQYF. Combining the CDR3 with reference TRBV19 and TRBJ2-7 gives the whole variable domain DGGITQSPKYLFRKEGQNVTLSCEQNLNHDAMYWYRQDPGQGLRLIYYSQIVNDFQKGDIAEGYSVSREKKESFPLTVTSAQKNPTAFYLCASSIDHARGTYEQYFGPGTRLTVT.

The sample holds a few counts of this clone. The rearrangement links TRBV12-2 to TRBJ2-7; no check of the table's D call, TRBD2, against the DNA was made. TRBV12-2 is a pseudogene. The CDR3 contains 16 residues. The CDR3 region is CASRLDWTSGTYEQYF. CDR3 in DNA: TGTGCAAGTCGCTTAGACTGGACTAGCGGGACATACGAGCAGTACTTC.

The chain is built from TRBV4-3 and TRBJ1-4; a weak D match, TRBD1 (5 bases). V dropped 0 bases and J dropped 3 bases, with 20 bases sitting between them. The CDR3 is made up of 19 amino acids. CDR1 is LGHNA, CDR2 YSLEER, per germline. The CDR3 region is CASSQDHRVSQGPNEKLFF. The CDR3 DNA sequence: TGCGCCAGCAGCCAAGATCATCGGGTCTCGCAGGGACCTAATGAAAAACTGTTTTTT.

The chain employs TRBV4-3 and TRBJ2-1; the match to TRBD2 covers 7 bases. The V and J ends lost 1 base and 9 bases, in that order; junction bases with no gene match: 3. CDR1 and CDR2 from the germline V gene are LGHNA and YSLEER. CDR3 length equals 13 residues. The CDR3 here is CASSQAGGAEQFF. CDR3 coding DNA: TGCGCCAGCAGCCAAGCGGGGGGAGCTGAGCAGTTCTTC.

The rearrangement uses TRBV7-3 and TRBJ2-5; a possible D gene is TRBD1 (6 bases). Trimming stripped 5 bases from V and 0 bases from J, with 13 bases between. Per germline, CDR1 SGHTA and CDR2 FQGTGA. CDR3 length: 15 amino acids. CDR3 nucleotide sequence: TGTGCCAGCAGCCCAGGGGTTGGGTACCAAGAGACCCAGTACTTC. This sequence encodes CASSPGVGYQETQYF.

CDR3 in DNA: TGCAGTGCCTCCCTGGGCGGGAGGCAGTTCTTC. Its protein product is CSASLGGRQFF. The V and J genes are TRBV20-1 and TRBJ2-1; 7 bases line up with TRBD2. The CDR3 sequence is 11 residues long. With V trimmed by 6 bases and J by 12 bases, 8 bases remained unmatched. Germline V CDR1 and CDR2: DFQATT, SNEGSKA (reference sequence).

This chain links TRBV4-1 with TRBJ2-5; 10 bases align to TRBD1. This CDR3 region has 15 residues. Trimming removed 1 base from V and 6 bases from J; junction bases left unmatched: 5. Germline CDR1 is MGHRA and CDR2 is YSYEKL. DNA of the CDR3: TGCGCCAGCAGCCAAGGAGGGACAGGGGTCCAGACCCAGTACTTC. It encodes CASSQGGTGVQTQYF.

The rearrangement links TRBV7-8 to TRBJ2-1; D might be TRBD2 (6 bases). Germline V gene data show CDR1 as SGHVS and CDR2 as FQNEAQ. V was trimmed by 2 bases and J by 4 bases, leaving 21 bases between them. This CDR3 has 18 amino acids. The CDR3 DNA reads as TGTGCCAGCAGCTTATGGCGGTCCCTACGCGGGAATTACAATGAGCAGTTCTTC. Its translation is CASSLWRSLRGNYNEQFF.

This clone was counted between two and nine times. V and J are TRBV10-3 and TRBJ1-2; D is unclear. Germline V gene sequence: CDR1 ENHRY, CDR2 SYGVKD. Deletions cut 2 bases from V and 0 bases from J, with 4 bases between. The CDR3 sequence is 13 residues long. CDR3 amino acids: CAISEGANYGYTF. Here the CDR3 DNA reads TGTGCCATCAGTGAGGGGGCTAACTATGGCTACACCTTC.

The rearrangement links TRBV5-6 to TRBJ1-2; possible D gene TRBD1, 6 bases. Germline V gene lookup returns CDR1 SGHDT and CDR2 YYEEEE. CDR3 length equals 18 residues. Trimming cost V 0 bases and J 4 bases, with 22 bases left between them. CDR3 DNA sequence: TGTGCCAGCAGCTTGGAGAGGGTCAGGAGGGCGGGGGCCTATGGCTACACCTTC. Amino acid sequence: CASSLERVRRAGAYGYTF.

The CDR3 here is CASSVGYSPLHF. The DNA of the CDR3 is TGTGCCAGCAGTGTAGGTTACTCACCCCTCCACTTT. This sequence joins TRBV25-1 and TRBJ1-6; no clear D. Trimming left V 4 bases short and J 10 bases short, with 8 bases between. This CDR3 is 12 amino acids long. Germline assignment: CDR1 MGHDK and CDR2 SYGVNS.

By share of the sample, this clone is medium-sized. The rearrangement links TRBV6-5 to TRBJ1-1; D remains ambiguous. This CDR3 comprises 13 residues. Germline V gives CDR1 MNHEY, CDR2 SVGAGI. V was clipped by 6 bases and J by 0 bases, with 8 bases between them. In nucleotides, the CDR3 is TGTGCCAGCAGGGCGGCCATGAACACTGAAGCTTTCTTT. Residues: CASRAAMNTEAFF.

This clone has a handful of counts. The chain employs TRBV27 and TRBJ2-2, with 12 nucleotides matching TRBD2. After removal of 11 bases from V and 4 bases from J, the junction contained 2 bases not matched to a gene. The CDR3 has 13 amino acids. The V gene's germline CDR1 is MNHEY and CDR2 SMNVEV (reference sequence). The CDR3 DNA sequence: TGTGCCGCTAGCGGGGGGGTCACCGGGGAGCTGTTTTTT. Protein product: CAASGGVTGELFF.

This sequence joins TRBV5-1 and TRBJ2-1, with a possible D match to TRBD2 (5 bases). V lost 4 bases, J lost 7 bases, and 18 bases lay in between. The CDR3 has 15 residues. CDR1 is SGHRS, CDR2 YFSETQ, per germline. The chain's CDR3 is CASSPEAGLRNEQFF. CDR3 DNA sequence: TGCGCCAGCAGCCCGGAGGCGGGTCTACGGAATGAGCAGTTCTTC.

The chain has TRBV10-3 and TRBJ2-5; D is perhaps TRBD1 (5 bases). Germline assignment: CDR1 ENHRY and CDR2 SYGVKD. Trimming cost V 4 bases and J 3 bases, with 21 bases left between them. The CDR3 is 17 residues long. The DNA of the CDR3 is TGTGCCATCAGTGTTTCCGACAGTTCCCTTCTAAAAGAGACCCAGTACTTC. Translated, it gives CAISVSDSSLLKETQYF.

The chain recombines TRBV9 with TRBJ2-7, with a tentative D call TRBD1 (5 bases). The germline CDR1 and CDR2 sequences are SGDLS and YYNGEE. The V end lost 4 bases, the J end lost 6 bases, and 14 bases lay between the germline ends. This CDR3 is built from 13 residues. This chain's CDR3 is CASSTHQGTEQYF. The DNA of the CDR3 is TGTGCCAGCAGCACCCACCAGGGAACCGAGCAGTACTTC.

J is TRBJ2-3 and V is TRBV7-2; TRBD2 matches at 9 bases. The germline CDR1 and CDR2 sequences are SGHTA and FQGNSA. CDR3 length: 17 amino acids. Losses at the gene ends were 5 bases for V and 4 bases for J; bases not matched to a gene: 13. The CDR3 sequence is CASSGALGTSKSDTQYF. The CDR3 bases are TGTGCCAGCAGCGGAGCGTTGGGGACTAGCAAATCAGATACGCAGTATTTT.

Remarks on this clone: Other DNA sequences in the same sample also yield this CDR3. V usage is TRBV7-2 and J usage is TRBJ2-1, with 12 positions matching TRBD2. J was trimmed by 5 bases and V by 1 base; bases with no gene match: 0. The germline CDR1 and CDR2 sequences are SGHTA and FQGNSA. This CDR3 has 15 residues. CDR3 nucleotide sequence: TGTGCCAGCAGCTTAGGGACTAGCGGGGACAATGAGCAGTTCTTC. Amino acids: CASSLGTSGDNEQFF.